Below are 13 T cell receptor beta chains sequenced from a single sample in a study of PD-1 blockade in classical Hodgkin lymphoma. Each patient relapsed following autologous stem cell transplantation, and prior brentuximab vedotin exposure differed. Produced via immunoSEQ multiplex PCR; TCRdb's table is partial and in-frame only. This table holds about 150,000 clones, around 73% found once. Sequences were derived from peripheral blood mononuclear cells (PBMCs), sampled before the second cycle of nivolumab. These receptors all come from a human donor with classical Hodgkin lymphoma.

This clone was seen a single time. The chain links TRBV7-3 to TRBJ2-5, with 9 positions matching TRBD2. J lost 5 bases, V lost 4 bases, and 8 bases had no gene match. The CDR3 sequence is 15 residues long. CDR1 is SGHTA and CDR2 is FQGTGA in the germline V gene. The chain's CDR3 is CASSSQSGGFETQYF. CDR3 sequence (DNA): TGTGCCAGCAGCTCCCAAAGCGGGGGGTTTGAGACCCAGTACTTC. The full variable domain, in which reference TRBV7-3 and TRBJ2-5 provide the parts outside the CDR3, is GAGVSQTPSNKVTEKGKYVELRCDPISGHTALYWYRQSLGQGPEFLIYFQGTGAADDSGLPNDRFFAVRPEGSVSTLKIQRTERGDSAVYLCASSSQSGGFETQYFGPGTRLLVL.

Concerning this clone itself: This CDR3 is also generated by other DNA sequences in the sample. V and J are TRBV5-6 and TRBJ2-3, with D perhaps being TRBD1 or TRBD2 (6 bases each). The germline V gene has CDR1 SGHDT and CDR2 YYEEEE. The V and J ends lost 2 bases and 3 bases respectively, with 10 bases between them. This CDR3 spans 14 amino acids. CDR3 coding DNA: TGTGCCAGCAGCTTAGGGGGAGGAACAGATACGCAGTATTTT. Protein: CASSLGGGTDTQYF.

The chain is built from TRBV5-8 and TRBJ2-7; 7 positions agree with TRBD1. After removal of 0 bases from V and 7 bases from J, the junction contained 10 bases not matched to a gene. Germline V gene lookup returns CDR1 SGHTS and CDR2 YDEGEE. CDR3 length: 15 residues. The CDR3 coding sequence is TGTGCCAGCAGCTTGGAGTGGCAGGGGGAGAAGGAGCAGTACTTC. Amino acids: CASSLEWQGEKEQYF. The complete variable domain, with remaining parts taken from reference TRBV5-8 and TRBJ2-7, reads EAGVTQSPTHLIKTRGQQATLRCSPISGHTSVYWYQQALGLGLQFLLWYDEGEERNRGNFPPRFSGRQFPNYSSELNVNALELEDSALYLCASSLEWQGEKEQYFGPGTRLTVT.

This sequence joins TRBV5-4 and TRBJ2-3, with 9 bases that match TRBD1. CDR1 and CDR2 from the germline V gene are SGHNT and YYREEE (reference sequence). V trimming: 4 bases; J trimming: 6 bases; junction bases outside the gene matches: 9. There are 15 residues in the CDR3. CDR3 sequence: CASSRTGGRGDTQYF. In DNA, the CDR3 is TGTGCCAGCAGCCGTACAGGGGGCCGAGGGGATACGCAGTATTTT.

The gene calls are TRBV18 and TRBJ1-1; D uncertain. Germline CDR1 and CDR2: KGHSH and LQKENI. The CDR3 loop spans 15 amino acids. The germline V and J ends were trimmed by 3 bases and 5 bases, with 16 bases remaining between them. CDR3 region: CASSPRTVPHTEAFF. The CDR3 DNA sequence: TGTGCCAGCTCACCTCGGACGGTCCCGCATACTGAAGCTTTCTTT. The full variable domain, rest sourced from reference TRBV18 and TRBJ1-1, is NAGVMQNPRHLVRRRGQEARLRCSPMKGHSHVYWYRQLPEEGLKFMVYLQKENIIDESGMPKERFSAEFPKEGPSILRIQQVVRGDSAAYFCASSPRTVPHTEAFFGQGTRLTVV.

J is TRBJ2-7 and V is TRBV11-2, with D tentatively TRBD1 (6 bases). Looked up from germline, CDR1 is SGHAT and CDR2 is FQNNGV. The V gene lost 5 bases and the J gene lost 7 bases, with 15 bases spanning the gap. CDR3 length equals 13 residues. The CDR3, as DNA: TGTGCCAGCAGCCCGCGGACAGAACAAGAGCAGTACTTC. Amino acids: CASSPRTEQEQYF.

The V gene is TRBV28, the J gene TRBJ2-4; D gene uncertain. Trimming left V 8 bases short and J 0 bases short, with 11 bases between. Germline lookup yields CDR1 MDHEN and CDR2 SYDVKM. CDR3 length: 14 amino acids. Here the CDR3 reads CASSLSLAKNIQYF. CDR3 DNA sequence: TGTGCCAGCTCCTTATCCCTAGCCAAAAACATTCAGTACTTC.

This clone was observed a few times. The rearrangement links TRBV7-9 to TRBJ2-3; 9 positions match TRBD2. The J segment lost 5 bases and the V segment lost 2 bases, leaving 14 bases of the junction unmatched. This CDR3 has 18 amino acids. Germline loops: CDR1 SEHNR, CDR2 FQNEAQ (reference sequence). DNA of the CDR3: TGTGCCAGCAGCTTAACGGCGGGAGGGCCTAAAGTGGAAGATACGCAGTATTTT. This encodes CASSLTAGGPKVEDTQYF. Combining the CDR3 with reference TRBV7-9 and TRBJ2-3 gives the whole variable domain DTGVSQNPRHKITKRGQNVTFRCDPISEHNRLYWYRQTLGQGPEFLTYFQNEAQLEKSRLLSDRFSAERPKGSFSTLEIQRTEQGDSAMYLCASSLTAGGPKVEDTQYFGPGTRLTVL.

This clone was counted at least ten times. The gene calls are TRBV5-4 and TRBJ1-1, with 9 bases identical to TRBD1. The CDR3 spans 14 residues. CDR1 and CDR2 (germline): SGHNT, YYREEE (reference sequence). Trimming cost V 4 bases and J 7 bases; bases outside gene matches: 8. The CDR3 DNA is TGTGCCAGCAGCGCAACAGGGGGCCGGGATGAAGCTTTCTTT. Translation: CASSATGGRDEAFF.

V and J are TRBV28 and TRBJ1-4, with 8 positions matching TRBD1. The CDR3 runs to 17 residues. J gave up 6 bases and V 4 bases, and 13 bases lay outside the gene matches. In germline, CDR1 is MDHEN, CDR2 SYDVKM. CDR3 DNA sequence: TGTGCCAGCAGTTCACCTCAGGGGGCTAGAGGTGATGAAAAACTGTTTTTT. The encoded protein is CASSSPQGARGDEKLFF.

The J gene is TRBJ2-4, the V gene TRBV28, with D possibly being TRBD2 (6 bases). This CDR3 region has 12 residues. The V gene lost 6 bases and the J gene lost 10 bases, with 13 bases spanning the gap. Germline V gene sequence: CDR1 MDHEN, CDR2 SYDVKM. The DNA of the CDR3 is TGTGCCAGCAGGATGCCTGGAGGGATTCAGTACTTC. Its protein is CASRMPGGIQYF.

The J gene is TRBJ2-1, the V gene TRBV28; possible D gene TRBD2, 6 bases. The V end was cut by 7 bases, the J end by 7 bases, with 8 bases between. The CDR3 contains 11 residues. The V gene's germline CDR1 is MDHEN and CDR2 SYDVKM. CDR3 amino acids: CASIGGNEQFF. The CDR3 region has the DNA TGTGCCAGCATCGGAGGGAATGAGCAGTTCTTC.

The rearrangement uses TRBV7-9 and TRBJ2-5; no definite D call. Germline V gives CDR1 SEHNR, CDR2 FQNEAQ (reference sequence). The V gene lost 4 bases and the J gene lost 4 bases, with 13 bases spanning the gap. The CDR3 has 14 residues. CDR3 coding DNA: TGTGCCAGCAGCTCATTTAGGGCAATAGAGACCCAGTACTTC. Its protein is CASSSFRAIETQYF.